This passage covers 30 T cell receptor beta chains from one sample sequenced in a study of cytomegalovirus exposure and HLA in healthy donors. With 60 Vbeta and 13 Jbeta primers, the PCR was carried out. Sequenced by immunoSEQ multiplex PCR; TCRdb stores in-frame clones only, minus some. The sample lists roughly 170,000 clones, 80% to 90% seen once, with around 1.2% in the top ten. The source material was PBMCs. The receptors originated from a girl aged 2-10 years in good health and CMV-seropositive.

The chain combines TRBV11-2 with TRBJ1-2; 10 bases align to TRBD1. Looked up from germline, CDR1 is SGHAT and CDR2 is FQNNGV. This CDR3 spans 14 amino acids. V shed 1 base, J shed 7 bases, and the junction held 3 bases outside the gene matches. Here the CDR3 DNA reads TGTGCCAGCAGCTTAGGCGACAGGGGGCCTGGCTACACCTTC. Its translation: CASSLGDRGPGYTF.

This clone was picked up a small number of times. CDR3 in amino acids: CASSVGNRGLGYTF. CDR3 nucleotides: TGTGCCAGCAGCGTAGGGAACAGGGGGCTCGGCTACACCTTC. This rearrangement joins TRBV11-2 to TRBJ1-2; TRBD1 agrees at 9 bases. V was pared by 5 bases and J by 8 bases, with 9 bases of the junction left unmatched. Germline V gene data show CDR1 as SGHAT and CDR2 as FQNNGV. The length of the CDR3 is 14 residues.

The chain has TRBV5-1 and TRBJ1-1; the D gene is possibly TRBD1 (5 bases). V was trimmed by 4 bases and J by 2 bases, leaving 12 bases between them. The CDR3 length is 14 residues. CDR1 SGHRS and CDR2 YFSETQ come from the germline V gene. CDR3 sequence (DNA): TGCGCCAGCAGCATGCAGGGACTTAACACTGAAGCTTTCTTT. This encodes CASSMQGLNTEAFF.

The V call is TRBV19, the J call TRBJ1-5; 9 nucleotides agree with TRBD1. Trimming cost V 4 bases and J 10 bases; bases outside gene matches: 11. Per the germline V gene, CDR1 is LNHDA and CDR2 is SQIVND (reference sequence). The CDR3 consists of 15 residues. The CDR3, as DNA: TGTGCCAGTAGTAGACTCCGGGACAGGGTGTATCCCCAGCATTTT. This translates into CASSRLRDRVYPQHF.

The V and J genes are TRBV30 and TRBJ1-1; D is unresolved. The germline V and J ends were trimmed by 3 bases and 1 base, with 3 bases remaining between them. This CDR3 contains 11 residues. Looked up from germline, CDR1 is GTSNPN and CDR2 is SVGIG (reference sequence). This CDR3 is CAWRRNTEAFF. CDR3 coding DNA: TGTGCCTGGAGGAGGAACACTGAAGCTTTCTTT.

The rearrangement links TRBV27 to TRBJ1-2, with 8 bases matching TRBD1. Germline V gene data show CDR1 as MNHEY and CDR2 as SMNVEV (reference sequence). The CDR3 extends over 15 amino acids. The junction had 12 bases not matched to a gene; V was cut back by 5 bases and J by 7 bases. The CDR3 spells CASSRIGQGYSGYTF. The CDR3 nucleotides read TGTGCCAGCAGTCGAATAGGACAGGGTTATTCTGGCTACACCTTC.

The CDR3 here is CASSHGTGDYYGYTF. CDR3 nucleotides: TGCGCCAGCAGCCACGGGACAGGGGACTACTATGGCTACACCTTC. The rearrangement uses TRBV4-1 and TRBJ1-2, with 10 bases identical to TRBD1. Germline CDR1 is MGHRA and CDR2 is YSYEKL. This CDR3 is 15 amino acids long. The V gene end was trimmed by 3 bases and the J gene end by 3 bases; junction bases not matched to a gene: 4.

The chain uses TRBV5-6 and TRBJ1-3, with TRBD1 as a possible D gene (5 bases). V dropped 3 bases and J dropped 0 bases, with 13 bases sitting between them. CDR1 SGHDT and CDR2 YYEEEE come from the germline V gene. This CDR3 contains 16 residues. CDR3 sequence (DNA): TGTGCCAGCAGCTGGACATCCTCGCACTCTGGAAACACCATATATTTT. It yields the protein CASSWTSSHSGNTIYF.

The chain has TRBV2 and TRBJ1-2; D unresolved. The CDR3 runs to 11 residues. The germline V and J ends were trimmed by 7 bases and 2 bases, with 5 bases remaining between them. Germline-derived CDR1 and CDR2 are SNHLY and FYNNEI. CDR3 loop: CASIINYGYTF. The CDR3 DNA reads TGTGCCAGCATAATCAACTATGGCTACACCTTC.

This chain joins TRBV4-1 and TRBJ1-4, with 8 positions matching TRBD1. The CDR3 runs to 17 residues. The germline V gene has CDR1 MGHRA and CDR2 YSYEKL. The ends lost 0 bases at V and 7 bases at J; junction bases unmatched: 10. The CDR3 here is CASSQDDLDRAGEKLFF. CDR3 sequence (DNA): TGCGCCAGCAGCCAAGACGACTTGGACAGGGCTGGTGAAAAACTGTTTTTT.

The rearrangement joins TRBV21-1 to TRBJ1-1. TRBV21-1 is deemed a pseudogene. The CDR3 has 14 amino acids. CDR3 bases: TGTGCCAGCAGGCTCGGGACTGAGAACACTGAAGCTTTCTTT. It encodes CASRLGTENTEAFF.

The V call is TRBV28, the J call TRBJ1-1; 8 bases map to TRBD1. V lost 5 bases and J lost 6; bases outside the gene matches: 8. The CDR3 length is 14 residues. In germline, CDR1 is MDHEN, CDR2 SYDVKM. The CDR3 sequence is CASSLLTGDPEAFF. CDR3 sequence (DNA): TGTGCCAGCAGTCTCTTGACAGGGGACCCTGAAGCTTTCTTT. Looking up the rest from reference TRBV28 and TRBJ1-1 gives the full variable domain: DVKVTQSSRYLVKRTGEKVFLECVQDMDHENMFWYRQDPGLGLRLIYFSYDVKMKEKGDIPEGYSVSREKKERFSLILESASTNQTSMYLCASSLLTGDPEAFFGQGTRLTVV.

The count of this clone is one. The chain employs TRBV27 and TRBJ1-6, with D hard to call. This CDR3 is 16 amino acids long. V lost 6 bases, J lost 2 bases, and 14 bases lay in between. Germline V gene data show CDR1 as MNHEY and CDR2 as SMNVEV (reference sequence). CDR3 protein: CASSSLGRAYNSPLHF. CDR3 DNA sequence: TGTGCCAGCAGCTCCCTGGGCCGAGCCTATAATTCACCCCTCCACTTT.

The genes are TRBV19 and TRBJ2-2; D gene ambiguous. V was pared by 1 base and J by 4 bases, with 4 bases between. Germline V CDR1 and CDR2: LNHDA, SQIVND (reference sequence). CDR3 size: 13 residues. The CDR3 DNA reads TGTGCCAGTAGTATAGCCGGCACCGGGGAGCTGTTTTTT. Translation gives CASSIAGTGELFF.

This clone was counted a few times. The chain has TRBV5-1 and TRBJ1-1; 7 nucleotides line up with TRBD1. Germline CDR1 reads SGHRS; CDR2 reads YFSETQ. With V trimmed by 0 bases and J by 4 bases, 6 bases remained unmatched. The CDR3 spans 15 residues. DNA of the CDR3: TGCGCCAGCAGCTTGGGGAGGGCAGGGGGCACTGAAGCTTTCTTT. It encodes CASSLGRAGGTEAFF.

The chain uses TRBV7-6 and TRBJ2-6; D might be TRBD1 (6 bases). Germline V lookup: CDR1 SGHVS, CDR2 FNYEAQ. V shed 5 bases and J shed 4 bases, with 12 bases lying between them. This CDR3 comprises 15 residues. In nucleotides, the CDR3 is TGTGCCAGCAGCGTACAGGGAGCCGGGGCCAACGTCCTGACTTTC. As protein: CASSVQGAGANVLTF.

The sample holds one count of this clone. The rearrangement uses TRBV5-1 and TRBJ2-7; D perhaps matches TRBD1 (5 bases). Germline assignment: CDR1 SGHRS and CDR2 YFSETQ. CDR3 size: 13 residues. V shed 2 bases and J shed 1 base, with 7 bases lying between them. The DNA for the CDR3 is TGCGCCAGCAGCTTTGGGGCTTCCTACGAGCAGTACTTC. Amino acids: CASSFGASYEQYF.

This clone turned up a few times. V and J are TRBV5-1 and TRBJ1-1, with 7 bases aligning to TRBD1. This CDR3 region has 16 residues. CDR1 is SGHRS and CDR2 is YFSETQ in the germline V gene. The ends lost 3 bases at V and 1 base at J; junction bases unmatched: 9. The CDR3 nucleotides are TGCGCCAGCAGCTGGATGGGCGAGGGGGCGAACACTGAAGCTTTCTTT. Translated, it gives CASSWMGEGANTEAFF.

The chain links TRBV15 to TRBJ2-3; 7 nucleotides agree with TRBD1. Germline loops: CDR1 LNHNV, CDR2 YYDKDF (reference sequence). V lost 5 bases and J lost 6; bases outside the gene matches: 8. This CDR3 region has 14 residues. In DNA form, the CDR3 reads TGTGCCACCAGCCGCCGACAGGGAATGGATACGCAGTATTTT. Its translation is CATSRRQGMDTQYF.

Here the CDR3 DNA reads TGTGCCAGCTCACGCGGGACAGCCTTCTCTGGAAACACCATATATTTT. This sequence encodes CASSRGTAFSGNTIYF. The J gene is TRBJ1-3, the V gene TRBV18; 7 bases agree with TRBD1. Germline CDR1 KGHSH, CDR2 LQKENI. The CDR3 extends over 16 amino acids. Trimming removed 4 bases from V and 0 bases from J; junction bases left unmatched: 6. Using reference TRBV18 and TRBJ1-3 for the parts outside the CDR3, the full variable domain is NAGVMQNPRHLVRRRGQEARLRCSPMKGHSHVYWYRQLPEEGLKFMVYLQKENIIDESGMPKERFSAEFPKEGPSILRIQQVVRGDSAAYFCASSRGTAFSGNTIYFGEGSWLTVV.

This clone showed up just once. This chain connects TRBV9 to TRBJ2-1; 11 nucleotides line up with TRBD2. This CDR3 spans 16 amino acids. Germline trimming cut 0 bases from V and 10 bases from J; bases unmatched to any gene: 9. Germline CDR1 reads SGDLS; CDR2 reads YYNGEE. CDR3 in DNA: TGTGCCAGCAGCGTAGAAATAGCGGGAGGGCCGCGGGAGCAGTTCTTC. The encoded protein is CASSVEIAGGPREQFF.

This clone came up once. V and J are TRBV5-1 and TRBJ2-3, with 13 positions matching TRBD2. V lost 4 bases, J lost 4 bases, and 12 bases stayed unmatched. The CDR3 is made up of 18 amino acids. CDR1 and CDR2 from the germline V gene are SGHRS and YFSETQ. The CDR3 region has the DNA TGCGCCAGCAGCCCTGGCGTTACTAGCGGGGGGGCAGCAGATACGCAGTATTTT. This gives the protein CASSPGVTSGGAADTQYF.

The V gene is TRBV2, the J gene TRBJ2-3, with 12 bases identical to TRBD2. CDR1 SNHLY and CDR2 FYNNEI come from the germline V gene. The CDR3 is made up of 15 amino acids. The trim removed 9 bases at V and 6 bases at J, leaving 10 bases unmatched. CDR3 protein: CASGRLAGAADTQYF. DNA for the CDR3: TGTGCCAGTGGGAGACTAGCGGGAGCCGCGGATACGCAGTATTTT.

The chain couples TRBV4-2 to TRBJ1-2; D gene uncertain. Trimming pared 0 bases from V and 2 bases from J, leaving 16 bases between. CDR1 LGHNA and CDR2 YNFKEQ come from the germline V gene. CDR3 length: 17 residues. CDR3 protein: CASSQDLTAKTNYGYTF. CDR3 DNA: TGTGCCAGCAGCCAAGATCTCACGGCGAAGACAAACTATGGCTACACCTTC.

This clone was seen a handful of times. The chain carries TRBV7-3 and TRBJ1-2; TRBD1 matches at 10 bases. V gave up 5 bases and J gave up 7 bases; unmatched junction bases: 7. Per the germline V gene, CDR1 is SGHTA and CDR2 is FQGTGA. This CDR3 region has 14 residues. The CDR3 is CASSPSGTGVGYTF. The CDR3 nucleotides are TGTGCCAGCAGCCCCTCCGGGACAGGGGTTGGCTACACCTTC.

V and J are TRBV7-3 and TRBJ2-3; tentatively, D is TRBD1 (5 bases). The CDR3 is made up of 15 amino acids. Germline CDR1 and CDR2: SGHTA and FQGTGA. V was pared by 6 bases and J by 1 base, with 14 bases between. The CDR3 nucleotides read TGTGCCAGCAGTCCGACAGCGTTCGGCACAGATACGCAGTATTTT. Protein sequence: CASSPTAFGTDTQYF.

Regarding this clone: One junction end does not reproduce the germline sequence, and a read error may be involved. The chain recombines TRBV5-1 with TRBJ2-2; perhaps TRBD1 as D (6 bases). The CDR3 totals 15 residues. The germline CDR1 and CDR2 sequences are SGHRS and YFSETQ. CDR3 amino acids: CVSSLGAPYTGELFF. The CDR3 region has the DNA TGCGTCAGCAGCTTGGGGGCCCCCTACACCGGGGAGCTGTTTTTT.

The chain employs TRBV6-5 and TRBJ1-1, with D maybe TRBD1 (6 bases). The CDR3 consists of 16 residues. Trimming cost V 2 bases and J 0 bases, with 13 bases left between them. CDR1 is MNHEY and CDR2 is SVGAGI in the germline V gene. As DNA, the CDR3 is TGTGCCAGCAGTTACGAGAGGGGGACCCTGAACACTGAAGCTTTCTTT. Amino acids: CASSYERGTLNTEAFF.

The chain joins TRBV9 to TRBJ2-5, with a tentative D call TRBD2 (5 bases). The CDR3 has 14 residues. V was cut by 1 base and J by 7 bases, with 14 bases left in between. Germline values: CDR1 SGDLS, CDR2 YYNGEE. The DNA of the CDR3 is TGTGCCAGCAGCGTATCCGCGGGCGGAGGGACCCAGTACTTC. Protein: CASSVSAGGGTQYF.

CDR3 region: CASSLGQNSGEQYF. The CDR3 DNA reads as TGTGCCAGCAGCTTAGGACAGAACTCGGGCGAGCAGTACTTC. The J gene is TRBJ2-7, the V gene TRBV11-2; D possibly corresponds to TRBD1 (5 bases). The germline gives CDR1 SGHAT, CDR2 FQNNGV. The CDR3 has 14 residues. Trimming removed 1 base from V and 6 bases from J, with 13 bases in between.